A selection of T cell receptor beta chains follows, all from one sample in a study of CD8 T cells in Susac syndrome. Using its own MiXCR run on the immunoSEQ multiplex PCR reads, TCRdb lists one record per CDR3 protein. The data show about 210,000 distinct CDR3 sequences, over 90% seen once. What was sequenced was CD4+ T cells from PBMCs. The receptors shown here come from a human donor with multiple sclerosis. Each CDR3 is given with its conserved first and last residue. Fields, in order: D gene, J gene, clone size, V gene, CDR3 DNA, CDR3 protein. The D gene is left open where the match is weak. Part of the rows lack a size; the others show once, few, many or a class for expanded clones.

d_call: NA
j_call: TRBJ1-4
clone_size: NA
v_call: TRBV20-1
cdr3_nt: TGCAGTGCTGCGCCCCCGGGGATTAATGAAAAACTGTTTTTT
cdr3_aa: CSAAPPGINEKLFF

d_call: TRBD2
j_call: TRBJ2-1
clone_size: once
v_call: TRBV20-1
cdr3_nt: TGCAGTGCTGCTTCAGCGGGGGTCTACAATGAGCAGTTCTTC
cdr3_aa: CSAASAGVYNEQFF

d_call: NA
j_call: TRBJ1-2
clone_size: NA
v_call: TRBV20-1
cdr3_nt: TGCAGTCCTTTGCCTTATGGCTACACCTTC
cdr3_aa: CSPLPYGYTF

d_call: TRBD1
j_call: TRBJ2-1
clone_size: NA
v_call: TRBV25-1
cdr3_nt: TGTGCCAGCAGTGAGCAGGGACAGCGTGAGCAGTTCTTC
cdr3_aa: CASSEQGQREQFF

d_call: NA
j_call: TRBJ2-1
clone_size: once
v_call: TRBV30
cdr3_nt: TGTGCCTGGAGTGTTCAGGACTCAGGGGTGCAGTTCTTC
cdr3_aa: CAWSVQDSGVQFF

d_call: NA
j_call: TRBJ2-1
clone_size: NA
v_call: TRBV18
cdr3_nt: TGTGCCAGCTTCAGGACAGGGAGGGAGAATGAGCAGTTCTTC
cdr3_aa: CASFRTGRENEQFF

d_call: NA
j_call: TRBJ2-7
clone_size: once
v_call: TRBV20-1
cdr3_nt: TGCAGTGCTAGTCCGCCTCTAGCATCCTCCTACGAGCAGTACTTC
cdr3_aa: CSASPPLASSYEQYF

d_call: TRBD1
j_call: TRBJ2-5
clone_size: NA
v_call: TRBV5-1
cdr3_nt: TGCGCCAGCAGCTTGAGGACAGGAGGCGGAGAGACCCAGTACTTC
cdr3_aa: CASSLRTGGGETQYF

d_call: NA
j_call: TRBJ2-3
clone_size: NA
v_call: TRBV20-1
cdr3_nt: TGCAGTGCCAGGTTGGGGGGGGCCACAGATACGCAGTATTTT
cdr3_aa: CSARLGGATDTQYF

d_call: NA
j_call: TRBJ1-4
clone_size: once
v_call: TRBV4-2
cdr3_nt: TGTGCCAGCAGCCATCCGACGAGCAAGAATGAAAAACTGTTTTTT
cdr3_aa: CASSHPTSKNEKLFF

d_call: NA
j_call: TRBJ2-2
clone_size: NA
v_call: TRBV5-1
cdr3_nt: TGCGCCAGCAGCTTGGAAGCAGGGGAAAACACCGGGGAGCTGTTTTTT
cdr3_aa: CASSLEAGENTGELFF

d_call: NA
j_call: TRBJ2-3
clone_size: NA
v_call: TRBV7-6
cdr3_nt: TGTGCCAGCAGCTTACTACTAGCTGGTGATACGCAGTATTTT
cdr3_aa: CASSLLLAGDTQYF

d_call: NA
j_call: TRBJ2-5
clone_size: NA
v_call: TRBV7-9
cdr3_nt: TGTGCCAGCAGCGACACGGAGACCCAGTACTTC
cdr3_aa: CASSDTETQYF

d_call: NA
j_call: TRBJ2-6
clone_size: NA
v_call: TRBV21-1
cdr3_nt: TGTGCCAGCAAGAGACCGGGGCTCGGGGCCAACGTCCTGACTTTC
cdr3_aa: CASKRPGLGANVLTF

d_call: NA
j_call: TRBJ2-1
clone_size: NA
v_call: TRBV19
cdr3_nt: TGTGCCAGTAGTATACAGGCCAATTACAATGAGCAGTTCTTC
cdr3_aa: CASSIQANYNEQFF

d_call: TRBD2
j_call: TRBJ2-1
clone_size: NA
v_call: TRBV7-2
cdr3_nt: TGTGCCAGCAGCTCGAGCGGGAGGGCCGGTGAGCAGTTCTTC
cdr3_aa: CASSSSGRAGEQFF

d_call: NA
j_call: TRBJ1-2
clone_size: NA
v_call: TRBV3-1
cdr3_nt: TGTGCCAGCAGCCAAGCGAATCGGGGGTTCGGCTACACCTTC
cdr3_aa: CASSQANRGFGYTF

d_call: NA
j_call: TRBJ1-1
clone_size: NA
v_call: TRBV9
cdr3_nt: TGTGCCAGCAGCGTAGGAGCAGGGATGAACACTGAAGCTTTCTTT
cdr3_aa: CASSVGAGMNTEAFF

d_call: TRBD1
j_call: TRBJ2-5
clone_size: once
v_call: TRBV29-1
cdr3_nt: TGCAGCGGTCAACAGGGGGCTGAGACCCAGTACTTC
cdr3_aa: CSGQQGAETQYF

d_call: NA
j_call: TRBJ1-2
clone_size: NA
v_call: TRBV3-1
cdr3_nt: TGTGCCAGCAGCCAAGACTTAGGCGGCTACACCTTC
cdr3_aa: CASSQDLGGYTF